This T cell receptor (beta chain) comes out of a study of Graves' ophthalmopathy and Graves' hyperthyroidism. With regard to this clonotype: At one boundary the junction diverges from the germline segment, which might be a read error.

Every ophthalmopathy donor presented moderate-to-severe activity, CAS ≥3, NOSPECS ≥4 and duration under 3 months. Beta-chain TCR CDR3 regions were amplified from RNA transcripts. The workflow started with a first-round RT-PCR run with HTBI primers and then moved on to a second-round multiplex PCR. TCRdb fed the multiplex PCR reads into MiXCR, producing one record per CDR3 protein. The table shows almost 750,000 distinct CDR3 sequences, with approximately 40% occurring only once. CDR1 SGHTA and CDR2 FQGNSA come from the germline V gene. The CDR3 runs to 14 residues. The chain carries TRBV7-2 and TRBJ2-5; D ambiguous. The receptor was derived from an adult man with Graves' ophthalmopathy. Sequencing used peripheral blood. Here the CDR3 reads CASSLVGDQGTQYF. The CDR3 nucleotides read TGTGCCAGCAGCTTAGTTGGGGATCAAGGGACCCAGTACTTC.